This TCR beta chain is from a study of early T cells in non-severe SARS-CoV-2 infection. TCRdb processed the 5' RACE reads anew with MiXCR; each CDR3 protein has one entry. The sample has 70,000 to 80,000 distinct CDR3 sequences, 9.5% to 15% seen once. Germline assignment: CDR1 SGDLS and CDR2 YYNGEE. Trimming took off 0 bases at V and 2 bases at J, with 20 bases between the two ends. The CDR3 consists of 18 residues. The origin of this receptor is an adult who was a healthcare worker with PCR-confirmed SARS-CoV-2 infection or an uninfected control (not recorded which). The chain carries TRBV9 and TRBJ1-1, with D perhaps TRBD1 (5 bases). Source: whole blood, taken at baseline. The CDR3 reads CASSVDPGQGGRNTEAFF. The CDR3 region has the DNA TGTGCCAGCAGCGTAGACCCCGGCCAGGGAGGAAGAAACACTGAAGCTTTCTTT.